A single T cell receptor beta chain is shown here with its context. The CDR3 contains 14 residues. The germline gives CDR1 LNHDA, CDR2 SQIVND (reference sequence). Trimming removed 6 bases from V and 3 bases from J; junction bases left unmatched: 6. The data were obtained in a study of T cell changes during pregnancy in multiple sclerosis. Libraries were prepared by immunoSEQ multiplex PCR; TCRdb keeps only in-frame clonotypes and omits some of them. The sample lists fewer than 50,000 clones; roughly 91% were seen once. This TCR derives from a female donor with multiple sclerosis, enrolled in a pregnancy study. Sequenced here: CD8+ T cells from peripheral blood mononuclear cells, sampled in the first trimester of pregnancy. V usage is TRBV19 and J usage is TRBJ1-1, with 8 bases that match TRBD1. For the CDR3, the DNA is TGTGCCAGTAGAAGGGCAGGGGGCTACACTGAAGCTTTCTTT. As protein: CASRRAGGYTEAFF.